The present T cell receptor (beta chain) was sequenced within a study of cytomegalovirus exposure and HLA in healthy donors. J was trimmed by 1 base and V by 6 bases; bases with no gene match: 6. The CDR3 is 15 amino acids. Germline V CDR1 and CDR2: MNHEY, SVGAGI. PCR used 60 Vbeta primers and 13 Jbeta primers. Only in-frame clones appear in the TCRdb table, and some are missing; sequencing was by immunoSEQ multiplex PCR. This sample has approximately 44,000 clones, with 87% found just once. The sample consisted of PBMCs. The sequence was collected from a woman aged 40 to 50 in good health and CMV-seropositive. This sequence joins TRBV6-5 and TRBJ2-1, with TRBD2 matching over 7 bases. The CDR3 here is CASRKSGASYNEQFF. CDR3 sequence (DNA): TGTGCCAGCAGGAAAAGCGGGGCGTCCTACAATGAGCAGTTCTTC.